Listed below are T cell receptor beta chains from one sample, sequenced in a study of blood T cell repertoires in COVID-19. Method: immunoSEQ multiplex PCR; TCRdb's copy keeps in-frame clones and lacks some. The sample holds more than 300,000 clones, just over 90% seen once. The sequenced sample was PBMCs or T cells enriched from blood (not recorded which). These receptors originate from a woman aged 40-49 years who had been exposed to COVID-19. Each CDR3 is given without its conserved first and last residue. Fields, in order: CDR3 protein, V gene.

CDR3aa: ASSLSGTGDTQY
v_gene: TRBV7-3

CDR3aa: ASSAGQGSRGYT
v_gene: TRBV9

CDR3aa: ASSWSFATGRGNEQF
v_gene: TRBV6-2/TRBV6-3

CDR3aa: ASSSTGGAGEKLF
v_gene: TRBV5-4

CDR3aa: ASSSYGLRGNTIY
v_gene: TRBV5-6

CDR3aa: ASSPRTGKGYNEQF
v_gene: TRBV7-2

CDR3aa: ASSSTGNTEAF
v_gene: TRBV19

CDR3aa: ATSQQGYGYT
v_gene: TRBV24-1

CDR3aa: AWSGRLAGGYEQF
v_gene: TRBV30

CDR3aa: ATSSSSGNTDTQY
v_gene: TRBV24-1

CDR3aa: ASSSKGNGYT
v_gene: TRBV9

CDR3aa: ASSKMNFDGRASYEQY
v_gene: TRBV6-2/TRBV6-3

CDR3aa: ASSLAQTGLDGYT
v_gene: TRBV11-3

CDR3aa: ASSLVAGARTGELF
v_gene: TRBV5-5

CDR3aa: ASTLTGNSGNTIY
v_gene: TRBV6-5

CDR3aa: ASSPEPGSYNEQF
v_gene: TRBV7-3

CDR3aa: ASSETVNTEAF
v_gene: TRBV7-3

CDR3aa: ATRGLNRGNEQF
v_gene: TRBV19

CDR3aa: ASSVGQGAPRETEAF
v_gene: TRBV9

CDR3aa: ASSAGTSGGLFTDTQY
v_gene: TRBV5-1

CDR3aa: ASSLYDSRFRDGYT
v_gene: TRBV7-8

CDR3aa: ASRLGGAGNTIY
v_gene: TRBV5-6

CDR3aa: ASSSLTDYTEAF
v_gene: TRBV7-9

CDR3aa: ASSHLRGDRGFGTQY
v_gene: TRBV7-6

CDR3aa: ASSFGGTGGGELF
v_gene: TRBV6-1

CDR3aa: ASSLGDRASGNTIY
v_gene: TRBV5-1